This T cell receptor beta chain was obtained from a study of blood T cell repertoires in COVID-19. Study in general: There were acute and convalescent COVID-19 samples, and they came from the United States, Italy and Spain. T cells, B-cell-depleted T cells, or PBMCs provided the cDNA or gDNA that served as material.

With respect to this clone: The sample has other DNA sequences that encode this CDR3 too.

Trimming took 3 bases from V and 0 from J, leaving 9 bases between them. This CDR3 is built from 14 residues. Germline V CDR1 and CDR2: LNHDA, SQIVND (reference sequence). Authors' methods: The assay estimated nucleated cells by amplifying reference gene primers. Generated by immunoSEQ multiplex PCR, the TCRdb table keeps only in-frame clones and is missing some. V and J calls plus clone size are reproduced from that table; the DNA served to infer D and trimming. This sample yields around 130,000 clones, of which approximately 84% are seen a single time; roughly 15% belongs to the top ten. The genes are TRBV19 and TRBJ2-7; D call uncertain. The TCR originated in an elderly woman with acute or convalescent COVID-19. The sample was peripheral blood. The CDR3: CASSISGPSYEQYF. In nucleotides, the CDR3 is TGTGCCAGTAGTATTTCCGGTCCCTCCTACGAGCAGTACTTC.